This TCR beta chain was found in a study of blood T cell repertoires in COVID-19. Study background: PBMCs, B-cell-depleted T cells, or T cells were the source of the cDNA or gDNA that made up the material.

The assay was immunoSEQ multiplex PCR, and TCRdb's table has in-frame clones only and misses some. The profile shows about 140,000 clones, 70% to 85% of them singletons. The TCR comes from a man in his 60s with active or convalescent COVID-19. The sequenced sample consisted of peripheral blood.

CDR3 loop: CASSTTGTGITEQYF. CDR3 sequence (DNA): TGTGCCAGCAGCACCACCGGGACAGGGATTACCGAGCAGTACTTC. The chain uses TRBV27 and TRBJ2-7; TRBD1 matches at 9 bases. This CDR3 has 15 residues. The V gene end was trimmed by 6 bases and the J gene end by 6 bases; junction bases not matched to a gene: 12. Germline V gives CDR1 MNHEY, CDR2 SMNVEV (reference sequence).